The 25 T cell receptor beta chains given below trace back to one sample, sequenced in a study of T-cell reconstitution after alpha-beta-depleted transplantation in children. The library targeted TCRbeta and was prepared with unique molecular identifiers. TCRdb fed the PCR reads into MiXCR, producing one record per CDR3 protein. The data show 300,000 to 350,000 distinct CDR3 sequences, around 25% seen once. The source was PBMCs, mostly from graft donor cells, collected 180 days after TCRalphabeta/CD19-depleted stem cell transplant. These receptors originate from a male patient under 18 who had a stem cell transplant for acute lymphoblastic leukemia, so the T cells may come from the graft donor.

The chain recombines TRBV4-2 with TRBJ2-7, with D unresolved. The CDR3 sequence is 8 residues long. CDR1 is LGHNA and CDR2 is YNFKEQ in the germline V gene. V was shortened by 7 bases and J by 5 bases, with 0 bases between the two germline ends. CDR3 region: CASNEQYF. The CDR3 nucleotides read TGTGCCAGCAACGAGCAGTACTTC.

The chain is built from TRBV5-1 and TRBJ1-2; 7 bases are shared with TRBD1. V dropped 4 bases and J dropped 3; count of bases not matched to a gene: 9. Germline lookup yields CDR1 SGHRS and CDR2 YFSETQ. CDR3 length equals 15 residues. CDR3 sequence (DNA): TGCGCCAGCAGCAGAGGACAGGACCACTACTATGGCTACACCTTC. Translation: CASSRGQDHYYGYTF. The variable domain in full, completed from reference TRBV5-1 and TRBJ1-2, reads KAGVTQTPRYLIKTRGQQVTLSCSPISGHRSVSWYQQTPGQGLQFLFEYFSETQRNKGNFPGRFSGRQFSNSRSEMNVSTLELGDSALYLCASSRGQDHYYGYTFGSGTRLTVV.

Within the sample, this clonotype is medium-sized. This rearrangement joins TRBV3-1 to TRBJ1-5, with TRBD1 matching 7 bases. Germline V gene data show CDR1 as LGHDT and CDR2 as YNNKEL (reference sequence). Trimming cost V 4 bases and J 1 base; bases outside gene matches: 16. CDR3 length equals 19 residues. CDR3 nucleotide sequence: TGTGCCAGCAGCCCCCGGGACAGCCTATTCCGGGGGAGCAATCAGCCCCAGCATTTT. It is translated as CASSPRDSLFRGSNQPQHF. The full variable domain, its missing parts supplied by reference TRBV3-1 and TRBJ1-5, is DTAVSQTPKYLVTQMGNDKSIKCEQNLGHDTMYWYKQDSKKFLKIMFSYNNKELIINETVPNRFSPKSPDKAHLNLHINSLELGDSAVYFCASSPRDSLFRGSNQPQHFGDGTRLSIL.

This clonotype appeared many times. The gene calls are TRBV5-1 and TRBJ2-3; 8 bases map to TRBD1. The CDR3 contains 14 residues. V dropped 3 bases and J dropped 2; count of bases not matched to a gene: 2. Germline V gene sequence: CDR1 SGHRS, CDR2 YFSETQ. The CDR3: CASSWDRNTDTQYF. In DNA, the CDR3 is TGCGCCAGCAGCTGGGACAGGAACACAGATACGCAGTATTTT.

The CDR3 loop reads CASRAVAPRSYEQYF. CDR3 DNA: TGTGCCAGCAGAGCCGTGGCTCCCCGCTCCTACGAGCAGTACTTC. The gene calls are TRBV27 and TRBJ2-7, with D uncertain. Germline V gene data show CDR1 as MNHEY and CDR2 as SMNVEV (reference sequence). V was pared by 6 bases and J by 0 bases, with 15 bases between. This CDR3 is 15 amino acids long.

This clonotype turned up a few times. The genes are TRBV20-1 and TRBJ2-3; TRBD2 aligns across 10 bases. Trimming removed 3 bases from V and 1 base from J; junction bases left unmatched: 4. Looked up from germline, CDR1 is DFQATT and CDR2 is SNEGSKA (reference sequence). The CDR3 contains 15 residues. The CDR3 DNA sequence: TGCAGTGCTAGCTCCGGGACTAGCGGCACAGATACGCAGTATTTT. Translating gives CSASSGTSGTDTQYF.

The chain is built from TRBV27 and TRBJ1-1, with D possibly matching TRBD1 (5 bases). The CDR3 covers 16 residues. CDR1 and CDR2 from the germline V gene are MNHEY and SMNVEV (reference sequence). The germline V and J ends were trimmed by 0 bases and 0 bases, with 11 bases remaining between them. The CDR3 protein is CASSLSDILMNTEAFF. The CDR3 coding sequence is TGTGCCAGCAGTTTATCGGACATCCTCATGAACACTGAAGCTTTCTTT.

The J gene is TRBJ2-7, the V gene TRBV4-1; tentative D call: TRBD2 (5 bases). Trimming pared 5 bases from V and 6 bases from J, leaving 14 bases between. Germline V gene sequence: CDR1 MGHRA, CDR2 YSYEKL. The CDR3 has 13 residues. CDR3 residues: CASSTRGLGEQYF. As DNA, the CDR3 is TGCGCCAGCAGCACGAGAGGGTTGGGCGAGCAGTACTTC.

Comments on this clonotype: Mismatch with germline at one junction end may stem from a read error. The chain joins TRBV28 to TRBJ2-3, with D tentatively TRBD1 (5 bases). This CDR3 contains 14 residues. Germline CDR1 reads MDHEN; CDR2 reads SYDVKM. CDR3 amino acids: CASSLPGSTGTQYF. The CDR3 region has the DNA TGTGCCAGCAGTTTACCAGGTAGCACAGGTACGCAGTATTTT. Full variable domain (missing parts from reference TRBV28 and TRBJ2-3): DVKVTQSSRYLVKRTGEKVFLECVQDMDHENMFWYRQDPGLGLRLIYFSYDVKMKEKGDIPEGYSVSREKKERFSLILESASTNQTSMYLCASSLPGSTGTQYFGPGTRLTVL.

The chain recombines TRBV5-1 with TRBJ2-5, with D possibly TRBD1 on 6 matching bases. V dropped 4 bases and J dropped 2 bases, with 15 bases sitting between them. This CDR3 spans 15 amino acids. The V gene's germline CDR1 is SGHRS and CDR2 YFSETQ. CDR3 coding DNA: TGCGCCAGCAGCGTGTGGGGGCAGGGACAAGAGACCCAGTACTTC. It codes for CASSVWGQGQETQYF.

The chain carries TRBV4-2 and TRBJ2-1; unclear D gene. Per the germline V gene, CDR1 is LGHNA and CDR2 is YNFKEQ. The CDR3 contains 12 residues. V was shortened by 3 bases and J by 5 bases, with 5 bases between the two germline ends. This chain's CDR3 is CASSQAHNEQFF. The CDR3 region has the DNA TGTGCCAGCAGCCAGGCACACAATGAGCAGTTCTTC.

The chain combines TRBV20-1 with TRBJ2-1; TRBD2 matches at 8 bases. CDR3 size: 16 residues. V trimming: 0 bases; J trimming: 9 bases; junction bases outside the gene matches: 13. Germline-derived CDR1 and CDR2 are DFQATT and SNEGSKA (reference sequence). The CDR3 nucleotides are TGCAGTGCTAGAGACCCGAAGCGGGAGAGGGGAAGTGAGCAGTTCTTC. Translated: CSARDPKRERGSEQFF.

The chain recombines TRBV6-1 with TRBJ1-5, with a tentative D call TRBD1 (6 bases). The CDR3 has 15 amino acids. The V gene lost 6 bases and the J gene lost 1 base, with 13 bases spanning the gap. Germline loops: CDR1 MNHNS, CDR2 SASEGT. CDR3 DNA: TGTGCCAGCAGCCGAACAGGGTGGAGCAATCAGCCCCAGCATTTT. Its translation: CASSRTGWSNQPQHF.

In this sample, this clonotype turned up a few times. The chain has TRBV12-3 or TRBV12-4 and TRBJ2-3; D is possibly TRBD1 (6 bases). V was cut by 3 bases and J by 5 bases, with 18 bases left in between. The CDR3 sequence is 16 residues long. This chain's CDR3 is CASSFGVQGVLDTQYF. DNA for the CDR3: TGTGCCAGCAGTTTTGGAGTACAGGGAGTTTTAGATACGCAGTATTTT.

This clonotype was detected only a few times. V usage is TRBV5-1 and J usage is TRBJ2-1; D call uncertain. The CDR3 runs to 12 residues. Per germline, CDR1 SGHRS and CDR2 YFSETQ. V was clipped by 4 bases and J by 7 bases, with 9 bases between them. In nucleotides, the CDR3 is TGCGCCAGCAGCGAAGGTTTGAATGAGCAGTTCTTC. As protein: CASSEGLNEQFF.

This clonotype was observed a handful of times. The chain joins TRBV4-2 to TRBJ2-7; D call uncertain. The CDR3 contains 12 residues. In germline, CDR1 is LGHNA, CDR2 YNFKEQ. Trimming left V 3 bases short and J 0 bases short, with 3 bases between. The CDR3 reads CASSHHSYEQYF. Here the CDR3 DNA reads TGTGCCAGCAGCCACCACTCCTACGAGCAGTACTTC.

V usage is TRBV7-9 and J usage is TRBJ2-7; no clear D. V was clipped by 3 bases and J by 3 bases, with 6 bases between them. This CDR3 is 12 amino acids long. Looked up from germline, CDR1 is SEHNR and CDR2 is FQNEAQ (reference sequence). This CDR3 reads CASSLLRYEQYF. The CDR3, as DNA: TGTGCCAGCAGCTTGTTACGCTACGAGCAGTACTTC.

This chain joins TRBV7-6 and TRBJ2-3; D is ambiguous. Between the trimmed V and J ends, which lost 1 base and 2 bases, there was a span of 7 bases. The CDR3 runs 14 residues. Germline V lookup: CDR1 SGHVS, CDR2 FNYEAQ. Here the CDR3 reads CASSLGPDTDTQYF. In nucleotides, the CDR3 is TGTGCCAGCAGCTTAGGACCCGACACAGATACGCAGTATTTT.

The CDR3 loop is CASSLIGLGNTEAFF. The CDR3, as DNA: TGTGCCAGCAGTCTGATTGGGTTGGGGAACACTGAAGCTTTCTTT. This chain connects TRBV12-3 or TRBV12-4 to TRBJ1-1; D uncertain. Trimming cost V 5 bases and J 1 base, with 14 bases left between them. The length of the CDR3 is 15 residues.

The J gene is TRBJ2-7, the V gene TRBV4-1, with no clear D. The germline V gene encodes CDR1 MGHRA and CDR2 YSYEKL. The length of the CDR3 is 16 residues. V dropped 4 bases and J dropped 3 bases, with 19 bases sitting between them. For the CDR3, the DNA is TGCGCCAGCAGCCGACCAGCCCCCGAGGACGGCTACGAGCAGTACTTC. Encoded protein: CASSRPAPEDGYEQYF.

The rearrangement joins TRBV4-2 to TRBJ1-4; D gene ambiguous. The CDR3 totals 16 residues. With 3 bases removed from V and 0 bases from J, the gap between germline ends came to 11 bases. CDR1 is LGHNA, CDR2 YNFKEQ, per germline. This chain's CDR3 is CASSQATLATNEKLFF. The CDR3 DNA follows: TGTGCCAGCAGCCAGGCTACACTTGCAACTAATGAAAAACTGTTTTTT.

This clonotype was seen more than once but under ten times. The J gene is TRBJ2-1, the V gene TRBV29-1, with a possible D match to TRBD2 (5 bases). The CDR3 has 13 residues. V lost 4 bases, J lost 8 bases, and 15 bases lay in between. In germline, CDR1 is SQVTM, CDR2 ANQGSEA. The CDR3 DNA is TGCAGCGTTGCGAGGATCGAAGCGGATGAGCAGTTCTTC. Its protein product is CSVARIEADEQFF.

This rearrangement joins TRBV11-2 to TRBJ2-5, with unresolved D. Germline values: CDR1 SGHAT, CDR2 FQNNGV. V was shortened by 5 bases and J by 4 bases, with 14 bases between the two germline ends. The CDR3 consists of 14 residues. The CDR3 sequence: CASSAFLKTETQYF. CDR3 DNA sequence: TGTGCCAGCAGCGCATTTCTAAAGACAGAGACCCAGTACTTC.

The V gene is TRBV7-8, the J gene TRBJ2-7; D gene ambiguous. Trimming took 1 base from V and 3 from J, leaving 13 bases between them. The germline V gene encodes CDR1 SGHVS and CDR2 FQNEAQ. This CDR3 contains 15 residues. CDR3 protein: CASSLGAGSLYEQYF. As DNA, the CDR3 is TGTGCCAGCAGCTTAGGGGCTGGAAGCCTCTACGAGCAGTACTTC. Combining the CDR3 with reference TRBV7-8 and TRBJ2-7 gives the whole variable domain GAGVSQSPRYKVAKRGQDVALRCDPISGHVSLFWYQQALGQGPEFLTYFQNEAQLDKSGLPSDRFFAERPEGSVSTLKIQRTQQEDSAVYLCASSLGAGSLYEQYFGPGTRLTVT.

J is TRBJ2-1 and V is TRBV12-3 or TRBV12-4, with TRBD1 identical over 7 bases. J was trimmed by 5 bases and V by 6 bases; bases with no gene match: 7. The CDR3 sequence is 14 residues long. CDR3 in DNA: TGTGCCAGCAGGAGGACAGGCCGGAACAATGAGCAGTTCTTC. Its protein is CASRRTGRNNEQFF.